This section outlines one T cell receptor beta chain sequence together with its context. Its antigen is currently unknown. One entry per CDR3 protein, called by TCRdb with MiXCR from the RT-PCR reads. Among about 500,000 distinct CDR3 sequences listed, approximately 7.2% were seen once. The sample belongs to a study of response to subunit inactivated influenza vaccine. Overall study results and limits: New T cells are recruited in small numbers by each seasonal influenza vaccination, according to the authors' suggestion.

The CDR3 length is 13 residues. The ends lost 10 bases at V and 10 bases at J; junction bases unmatched: 11. The V gene's germline CDR1 is SNHLY and CDR2 FYNNEI. This receptor was taken from a man aged 45 to 75 who received an inactivated influenza vaccine. The chain uses TRBV2 and TRBJ2-1; 9 bases agree with TRBD1. The source material was PBMCs from blood, sampled less than 30 months after vaccination. CDR3 sequence: CATPGQGEWEQFF. The CDR3, as DNA: TGTGCCACCCCGGGACAGGGAGAATGGGAGCAGTTCTTC.